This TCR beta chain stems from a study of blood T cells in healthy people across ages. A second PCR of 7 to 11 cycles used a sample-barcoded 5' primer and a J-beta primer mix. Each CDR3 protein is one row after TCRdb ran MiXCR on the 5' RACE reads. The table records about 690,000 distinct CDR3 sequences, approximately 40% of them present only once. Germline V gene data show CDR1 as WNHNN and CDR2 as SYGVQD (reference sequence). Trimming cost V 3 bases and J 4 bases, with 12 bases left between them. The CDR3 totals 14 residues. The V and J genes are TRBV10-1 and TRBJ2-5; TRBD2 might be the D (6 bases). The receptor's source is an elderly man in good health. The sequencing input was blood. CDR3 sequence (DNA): TGCGCCAGCAGTGACCCGACTAGAGGAGAGACCCAGTACTTC. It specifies CASSDPTRGETQYF.